Below, 25 T cell receptor beta chains from the same sample are listed, as sequenced in a study of OX40 agonist ivuxolimab in advanced cancers. Libraries were prepared by immunoSEQ multiplex PCR; TCRdb keeps only in-frame clonotypes and omits some of them. The table includes over 60,000 clones, 85% to 90% detected once. The starting material was CD4+ or CD8+ T cells sorted from blood, obtained in a trial of the OX40 agonist ivuxolimab. These receptors were taken from an adult with an advanced solid tumor such as melanoma, head and neck, liver or kidney cancer.

This chain links TRBV2 with TRBJ2-2; TRBD1 might be the D (6 bases). The CDR3 is 15 residues long. Germline assignment: CDR1 SNHLY and CDR2 FYNNEI. V shed 6 bases and J shed 0 bases, with 11 bases lying between them. CDR3 residues: CASSPRTANTGELFF. Here the CDR3 DNA reads TGTGCCAGCAGCCCAAGGACAGCGAACACCGGGGAGCTGTTTTTT.

The V and J genes are TRBV19 and TRBJ2-7; D remains ambiguous. CDR1 is LNHDA and CDR2 is SQIVND in the germline V gene (reference sequence). V was pared by 1 base and J by 7 bases, with 14 bases between. The CDR3 loop spans 14 amino acids. CDR3 sequence reads: CASSIGHTSWEQYF. DNA of the CDR3: TGTGCCAGTAGTATAGGGCACACCTCCTGGGAGCAGTACTTC.

This chain links TRBV9 with TRBJ2-3; a weak D match, TRBD2 (6 bases). Per germline, CDR1 SGDLS and CDR2 YYNGEE. The ends were cut back, 3 bases at V and 2 bases at J, with 10 bases in the middle. There are 14 residues in the CDR3. This chain's CDR3 is CASSARTITDTQYF. CDR3 coding DNA: TGTGCCAGCAGCGCCAGGACTATCACAGATACGCAGTATTTT.

The CDR3 loop is CASSPPTGYLNSPLHF. The CDR3 coding sequence is TGTGCCAGCAGCCCCCCGACAGGGTATCTAAATTCACCCCTCCACTTT. The rearrangement links TRBV7-2 to TRBJ1-6; TRBD1 aligns across 7 bases. CDR3 length: 16 residues. Unmatched junction bases numbered 11, after V lost 5 bases and J lost 7 bases. The germline V gene encodes CDR1 SGHTA and CDR2 FQGNSA.

The chain has TRBV6-1 and TRBJ2-3, with D perhaps matching TRBD2 (7 bases). CDR1 MNHNS and CDR2 SASEGT come from the germline V gene. The CDR3 contains 15 residues. V was clipped by 9 bases and J by 0 bases, with 16 bases between them. For the CDR3, the DNA is TGTGCCAGTAGTTGGGGGGGCTTTAGCACAGATACGCAGTATTTT. This encodes CASSWGGFSTDTQYF.

This sequence joins TRBV7-6 and TRBJ2-1, with a possible D match to TRBD1 (6 bases). V shed 5 bases and J shed 8 bases, with 13 bases lying between them. CDR3 length: 13 residues. Germline V lookup: CDR1 SGHVS, CDR2 FNYEAQ. CDR3 sequence reads: CASSITRGHEQFF. DNA of the CDR3: TGTGCCAGCAGCATAACCAGGGGCCATGAGCAGTTCTTC.

This chain links TRBV6-6 with TRBJ2-5; no clear D. Germline V gene lookup returns CDR1 MNHNY and CDR2 SVGAGI (reference sequence). Trimming took 2 bases from V and 0 from J, leaving 4 bases between them. This CDR3 has 13 residues. CDR3 sequence (DNA): TGTGCCAGCAGTTACCCCGACCAAGAGACCCAGTACTTC. The encoded protein is CASSYPDQETQYF.

This clone was counted between two and nine times. The DNA of the CDR3 is TGCAGCGCATATACAGGGGGAAATGAGCAGTTCTTC. Amino acid sequence: CSAYTGGNEQFF. J is TRBJ2-1 and V is TRBV29-1, with 8 bases identical to TRBD1. The CDR3 spans 12 residues. V lost 7 bases, J lost 7 bases, and 6 bases stayed unmatched. The germline V gene has CDR1 SQVTM and CDR2 ANQGSEA.

The V and J genes are TRBV10-2 and TRBJ1-5; D is ambiguous. V was cut by 4 bases and J by 6 bases, with 13 bases left in between. The CDR3 has 14 amino acids. The germline V gene has CDR1 WSHSY and CDR2 SAAADI. Here the CDR3 DNA reads TGCGCCAGCAGTGTTGGTGGCGGGGTTCAGCCCCAGCATTTT. It is translated as CASSVGGGVQPQHF.

The V call is TRBV7-9, the J call TRBJ2-3, with TRBD2 matching 14 bases. This CDR3 has 16 amino acids. V was pared by 4 bases and J by 4 bases, with 4 bases of the junction left unmatched. Germline V CDR1 and CDR2: SEHNR, FQNEAQ (reference sequence). The CDR3 region is CASSSPGLAGADTQYF. Written as DNA, the CDR3 is TGTGCCAGCAGCTCCCCGGGACTAGCGGGAGCAGATACGCAGTATTTT. Looking up the rest from reference TRBV7-9 and TRBJ2-3 gives the full variable domain: DTGVSQNPRHKITKRGQNVTFRCDPISEHNRLYWYRQTLGQGPEFLTYFQNEAQLEKSRLLSDRFSAERPKGSFSTLEIQRTEQGDSAMYLCASSSPGLAGADTQYFGPGTRLTVL.

The chain recombines TRBV15 with TRBJ2-2; D ambiguous. Trimming left V 5 bases short and J 0 bases short, with 16 bases between. The germline V gene has CDR1 LNHNV and CDR2 YYDKDF (reference sequence). The CDR3 is made up of 17 amino acids. CDR3 DNA: TGTGCCACCAGCGCCCTTGTGAATAGTGCGAACACCGGGGAGCTGTTTTTT. Translation gives CATSALVNSANTGELFF.

V and J are TRBV5-1 and TRBJ1-1; no clear D. Germline values: CDR1 SGHRS, CDR2 YFSETQ. Trimming shortened V by 0 bases and J by 1 base, and 7 bases separated the two germline ends. CDR3 length equals 14 residues. DNA for the CDR3: TGCGCCAGCAGCTTGGCCGCAGGGAACACTGAAGCTTTCTTT. Its protein product is CASSLAAGNTEAFF.

V gene TRBV5-4 combines with J gene TRBJ2-1; D is undetermined. CDR3 size: 14 residues. The germline gives CDR1 SGHNT, CDR2 YYREEE (reference sequence). The V end lost 1 base, the J end lost 6 bases, and 11 bases lay between the germline ends. The CDR3 nucleotides are TGTGCCAGCAGCTTGTGGGCGGCTTCCAATGAGCAGTTCTTC. Residues: CASSLWAASNEQFF.

The chain has TRBV28 and TRBJ1-5; TRBD1 might be the D (5 bases). There are 16 residues in the CDR3. V lost 8 bases, J lost 0 bases, and 17 bases lay in between. From germline, CDR1 is MDHEN and CDR2 SYDVKM. The CDR3 is CASGGTGKYSNQPQHF. For the CDR3, the DNA is TGTGCCAGCGGAGGGACGGGGAAGTATAGCAATCAGCCCCAGCATTTT.

The V and J genes are TRBV7-9 and TRBJ2-5; D ambiguous. This CDR3 contains 14 residues. The V end lost 5 bases, the J end lost 3 bases, and 13 bases lay between the germline ends. Per the germline V gene, CDR1 is SEHNR and CDR2 is FQNEAQ (reference sequence). CDR3 sequence (DNA): TGTGCCAGCAGCCGTCTGACAAGGGAAGAGACCCAGTACTTC. Its translation is CASSRLTREETQYF.

The rearrangement joins TRBV11-3 to TRBJ2-2, with D unresolved. Trimming took 5 bases from V and 0 from J, leaving 7 bases between them. The CDR3 has 14 residues. CDR1 and CDR2 (germline): SGHNT, YENEEA. The CDR3 loop is CASSADPNTGELFF. The CDR3 DNA follows: TGTGCCAGCAGCGCAGACCCGAACACCGGGGAGCTGTTTTTT.

The chain employs TRBV5-6 and TRBJ1-2; tentative D call: TRBD1 (5 bases). Germline V gene data show CDR1 as SGHDT and CDR2 as YYEEEE. The V and J ends lost 0 bases and 6 bases respectively, with 12 bases between them. The CDR3 contains 14 residues. The CDR3 coding sequence is TGTGCCAGCAGCTTGGCCGCCAGGGAGGATGGCTACACCTTC. This sequence encodes CASSLAAREDGYTF.

The V call is TRBV5-6, the J call TRBJ1-4, with D possibly being TRBD1 (5 bases). Germline V gene sequence: CDR1 SGHDT, CDR2 YYEEEE. CDR3 size: 13 residues. V was trimmed by 4 bases and J by 6 bases, leaving 10 bases between them. This chain's CDR3 is CASSLGRYEKLFF. Written as DNA, the CDR3 is TGTGCCAGCAGCCTGGGGCGGTATGAAAAACTGTTTTTT.

V is TRBV5-6 and J is TRBJ2-7, with D possibly being TRBD2 (6 bases). The CDR3 runs to 14 residues. Germline CDR1 and CDR2: SGHDT and YYEEEE. V lost 5 bases and J lost 6, with 18 bases in between. In DNA, the CDR3 is TGTGCCAGCAGTTCTTCACTAGCATTGGCCGAGCAGTACTTC. Its protein product is CASSSSLALAEQYF.

CDR3 sequence: CASSLTGDTQYF. The CDR3 region has the DNA TGTGCCAGCAGCTTAACAGGCGATACGCAGTATTTT. The chain combines TRBV7-2 with TRBJ2-3; perhaps TRBD1 as D (5 bases). V lost 2 bases and J 6 bases, leaving 6 bases between the germline ends. Germline CDR1 SGHTA, CDR2 FQGNSA. This CDR3 comprises 12 residues.

This chain joins TRBV4-1 and TRBJ2-1; 9 positions agree with TRBD2. CDR1 is MGHRA and CDR2 is YSYEKL in the germline V gene. The CDR3 spans 17 residues. Trimming at V came to 6 bases and at J to 1 base, leaving 10 bases not matched to a gene. CDR3 protein: CASRPLAGMGSYNEQFF. The DNA for the CDR3 is TGCGCCAGCAGACCCCTAGCGGGAATGGGGTCCTACAATGAGCAGTTCTTC.

The chain has TRBV11-3 and TRBJ1-1; D gene unclear. V shed 3 bases and J shed 2 bases, with 13 bases lying between them. The germline V gene has CDR1 SGHNT and CDR2 YENEEA. The CDR3 extends over 15 amino acids. The CDR3 nucleotides read TGTGCCAGCAGCTTCTCGGCGACGGTAAACACTGAAGCTTTCTTT. It encodes CASSFSATVNTEAFF. The full variable domain, with the rest looked up from reference TRBV11-3 and TRBJ1-1, is EAGVVQSPRYKIIEKKQPVAFWCNPISGHNTLYWYLQNLGQGPELLIRYENEEAVDDSQLPKDRFSAERLKGVDSTLKIQPAELGDSAVYLCASSFSATVNTEAFFGQGTRLTVV.

A single count supports this clone. This chain joins TRBV10-1 and TRBJ2-2; 10 nucleotides agree with TRBD2. The V and J ends lost 6 bases and 0 bases, in that order; junction bases with no gene match: 4. The germline V gene has CDR1 WNHNN and CDR2 SYGVQD (reference sequence). There are 16 residues in the CDR3. As DNA, the CDR3 is TGCGCCAGCAGGGCTAGCGGGGGTGCGAACACCGGGGAGCTGTTTTTT. Amino acid sequence: CASRASGGANTGELFF.

This chain links TRBV15 with TRBJ2-1; weak D call: TRBD2 (5 bases). The CDR3 extends over 18 amino acids. Trimming stripped 3 bases from V and 5 bases from J, with 23 bases between. Germline V gene sequence: CDR1 LNHNV, CDR2 YYDKDF (reference sequence). DNA for the CDR3: TGTGCCACCAGCAGGCCGGTGGGGAGTGGGATAAAGAACAATGAGCAGTTCTTC. Its protein product is CATSRPVGSGIKNNEQFF. The full variable domain, with the rest looked up from reference TRBV15 and TRBJ2-1, is DAMVIQNPRYQVTQFGKPVTLSCSQTLNHNVMYWYQQKSSQAPKLLFHYYDKDFNNEADTPDNFQSRRPNTSFCFLDIRSPGLGDTAMYLCATSRPVGSGIKNNEQFFGPGTRLTVL.

In nucleotides, the CDR3 is TGTGCCAGCAGCTTAGAAGAGGGACGCCGCAAAGGGGCCCAAGCTTTCTTT. Translated, it gives CASSLEEGRRKGAQAFF. The V and J genes are TRBV7-9 and TRBJ1-1; TRBD1 is a possible D gene (5 bases). V lost 1 base and J lost 9, with 24 bases in between. Germline lookup yields CDR1 SEHNR and CDR2 FQNEAQ (reference sequence). The CDR3 totals 17 residues.